The rows below give T cell receptor beta chains drawn from one sample of a study of CXCR3-negative and CXCR3-positive naive CD8 T cells. One entry per CDR3 protein, without DNA, is what TCRdb gives after re-calling the 5' RACE reads. This sample contains 70,000 to 95,000 distinct CDR3 sequences. The sequencing input was naive CXCR3- CD8+ T cells from blood. These receptors were obtained from a human donor in good health. Some clones in this sample may be carry-over from other donors' samples. Each CDR3 is given with its conserved first and last residue.

v_call	j_call	cdr3_aa
TRBV6-1	TRBJ2-4	CASSGSLEDGKNIQYF
TRBV6-2/TRBV6-3	TRBJ2-1	CASSYGEGLNEQFF
TRBV12-3/TRBV12-4	TRBJ2-1	CASTFSGGTYNEQFF
TRBV19	TRBJ2-4	CASSVYSGTSGSGHIQYF
TRBV27	TRBJ2-1	CASSSHYEQFF
TRBV25-1	TRBJ2-6	CASSDGGYMNSGANVLTF
TRBV15	TRBJ2-1	CATSREPAGIGNEQFF
TRBV4-1	TRBJ2-5	CASSHRQGWGETQYF
TRBV4-2	TRBJ2-7	CASSPYQDYEQYF
TRBV7-3	TRBJ2-7	CASSLRPGAGSEQYF
TRBV28	TRBJ2-5	CASSYSRDRVETQYF
TRBV27	TRBJ2-1	CASSLGGISEQFF